This note documents a single TCR beta chain sequence. Roughly 30,000 T cell genomes (around 190 ng DNA) went into each sorted-subset replicate. The data were produced by immunoSEQ multiplex PCR, yet TCRdb's version contains in-frame clones alone and is incomplete. The repertoire holds 2 million to 2.5 million clones, around 90% seen once, with roughly 0.34% in the top ten. The donor population consisted of healthy HIV-negative adults with no recent acute infections or vaccinations. V dropped 3 bases and J dropped 5 bases, with 11 bases sitting between them. Per the germline V gene, CDR1 is KGHSH and CDR2 is LQKENI. This CDR3 is 14 amino acids long. The sample is drawn from a study of shared clonotypes between healthy human individuals.

The clonotype originates from a man between 18 and 29 years old in good health. Some clones in this sample may be carry-over from other donors' samples. Material for sequencing was naive CD4+ T cells from PBMCs. The sample's subset: CD45RA+ positively selected. This chain connects TRBV18 to TRBJ1-5; D may be TRBD1 (5 bases). CDR3 bases: TGTGCCAGCTCACCCTCCGGACATGATCAGCCCCAGCATTTT. It specifies CASSPSGHDQPQHF.